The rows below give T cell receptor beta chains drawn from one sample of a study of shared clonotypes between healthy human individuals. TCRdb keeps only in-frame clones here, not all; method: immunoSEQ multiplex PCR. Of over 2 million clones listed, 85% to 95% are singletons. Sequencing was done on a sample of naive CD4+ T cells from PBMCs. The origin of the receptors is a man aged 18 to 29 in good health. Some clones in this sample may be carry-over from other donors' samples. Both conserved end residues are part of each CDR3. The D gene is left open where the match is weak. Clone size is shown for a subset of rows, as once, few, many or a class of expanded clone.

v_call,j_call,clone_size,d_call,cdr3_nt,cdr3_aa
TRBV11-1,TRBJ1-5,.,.,TGTGCCAGCAGCCACGGAGGAAGCAATCAGCCCCAGCATTTT,CASSHGGSNQPQHF
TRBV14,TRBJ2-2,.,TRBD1,TGTGCCAGCAGCCAAGGGGACAGGGGATACACCGGGGAGCTGTTTTTT,CASSQGDRGYTGELFF
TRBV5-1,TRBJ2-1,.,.,TGCGCCAGCAGCTTAGTCACTTACAATGAGCAGTTCTTC,CASSLVTYNEQFF
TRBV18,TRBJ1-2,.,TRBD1,TGTGCCAGCTCTTCGGGACAGCTCTATGGCTACACCTTC,CASSSGQLYGYTF
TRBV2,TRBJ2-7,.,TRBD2,TGTGCCAGCAGTGTGTTGGCTAGCGGGAGCGAGCAGTACTTC,CASSVLASGSEQYF
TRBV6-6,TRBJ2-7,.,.,TGTGCCAGCAGTTACGGTCCTTCCTACGAGCAGTACTTC,CASSYGPSYEQYF
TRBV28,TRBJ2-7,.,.,TGTGCCAGCAGTCCCACCGTCGGCGGAGGATACTACGAGCAGTACTTC,CASSPTVGGGYYEQYF
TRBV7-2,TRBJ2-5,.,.,TGTGCCAGCAGCTTTCGGCCGGTGGTAGAGACCCAGTACTTC,CASSFRPVVETQYF
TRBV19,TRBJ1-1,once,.,TGTGCCAGTAGCCCTAGGACAGAAAACACTGAAGCTTTCTTT,CASSPRTENTEAFF
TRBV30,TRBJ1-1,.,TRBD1,TGTGCCTGGAGTGTAGAGGAGGGACAGGGGAGAGCTTTCTTT,CAWSVEEGQGRAFF
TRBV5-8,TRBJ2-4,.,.,TGTGCCAGCACCCGAAACAAGAACATTCAGTACTTC,CASTRNKNIQYF
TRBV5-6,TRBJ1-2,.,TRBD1,TGTGCCAGCAGCTCACTAGGACAGGAGACGGCCTATGGCTACACCTTC,CASSSLGQETAYGYTF
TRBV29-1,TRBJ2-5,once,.,TGCAGCGTCCGTAGACGGGTTCAAGAGACCCAGTACTTC,CSVRRRVQETQYF
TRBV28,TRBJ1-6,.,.,TGTGCCAGCACCTCGGGGGGACCCCTCCACTTT,CASTSGGPLHF
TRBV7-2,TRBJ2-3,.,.,TGTGCCAGCAATCTAGGGGAATTAGGGAATACAGATACGCAGTATTTT,CASNLGELGNTDTQYF
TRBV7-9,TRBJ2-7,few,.,TGTGCCAGCAGCAAAGATGGGTACGAGCAGTACTTC,CASSKDGYEQYF
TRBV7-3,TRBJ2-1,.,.,TGTGCCAGCAGCTTAACAGGGACTCCTTTTTCGGTGGACGAGCAGTTCTTC,CASSLTGTPFSVDEQFF
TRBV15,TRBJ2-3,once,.,TGTGCCACCAGCCTGACAGTTAGCACAGATACGCAGTATTTT,CATSLTVSTDTQYF
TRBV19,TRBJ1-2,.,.,TGTGCCAGTAGTACTGGGGTTGGCTATGGCTACACCTTC,CASSTGVGYGYTF
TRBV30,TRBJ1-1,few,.,TGTGCCTGGAACGAAGGTCGAACTGAAGCTTTCTTT,CAWNEGRTEAFF
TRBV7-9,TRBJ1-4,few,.,TGTGCCAGCAGCTTAGCCTCAGGGTTCTTACCCCATAATGAAAAACTGTTTTTT,CASSLASGFLPHNEKLFF
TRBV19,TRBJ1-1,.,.,TGTGCCAGTAGTTTATCCGCCCCGAACACTGAAGCTTTCTTT,CASSLSAPNTEAFF
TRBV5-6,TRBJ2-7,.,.,TGTGCCAGCAGCTTGGACAGGGCGTACGAGCAGTACTTC,CASSLDRAYEQYF
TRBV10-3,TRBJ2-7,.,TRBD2,TGTGCCATCAGCCTGGGCGGGAGGTCCTACGAGCAGTACTTC,CAISLGGRSYEQYF
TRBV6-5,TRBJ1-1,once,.,TGTGCCAGCAGACGAGGACGGATGAACACTGAAGCTTTCTTT,CASRRGRMNTEAFF
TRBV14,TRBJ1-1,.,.,TGTGCCAGCAGCCGAGTCCAGGTTTGGGGCACTGAAGCTTTCTTT,CASSRVQVWGTEAFF
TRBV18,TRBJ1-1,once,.,TGTGCCAGCTCACCACGTGCAAGGGACACTGAAGCTTTCTTT,CASSPRARDTEAFF
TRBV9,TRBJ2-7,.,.,TGTGCCAGCAGCGGTAGACAGGAAACCTACGAGCAGTACTTC,CASSGRQETYEQYF
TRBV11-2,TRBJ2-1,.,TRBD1,TGTGCCAGCAGCTTAGAGCCCCAGGGGGCGAAACGGGATGAGCAGTTCTTC,CASSLEPQGAKRDEQFF
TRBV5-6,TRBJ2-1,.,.,TGTGCCAGCAGCTTGGCCGGAGTGTACAATGAGCAGTTCTTC,CASSLAGVYNEQFF
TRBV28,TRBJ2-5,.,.,TGTGCCAGCAGCCTTGACGGGCGCCAAGAGACCCAGTACTTC,CASSLDGRQETQYF
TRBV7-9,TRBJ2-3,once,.,TGTGCCAGCAGCTTAGAGAGTACAGATACGCAGTATTTT,CASSLESTDTQYF
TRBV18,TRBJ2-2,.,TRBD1,TGTGCCAGCTCACCAGAACAGGGGGGCGCACATACCGGGGAGCTGTTTTTT,CASSPEQGGAHTGELFF
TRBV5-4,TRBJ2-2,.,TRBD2,TGTGCCAGCAGCCCCACGGGAGGGAGCACCGGGGAGCTGTTTTTT,CASSPTGGSTGELFF
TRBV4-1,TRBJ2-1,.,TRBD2,TGCGCCAGCAGCCAAGGGGCAGGGAGGGCCTATGAGCAGTTCTTC,CASSQGAGRAYEQFF
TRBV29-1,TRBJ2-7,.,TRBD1,TGCAGCGTTCGACAGGGGGCGGCCTACGAGCAGTACTTC,CSVRQGAAYEQYF
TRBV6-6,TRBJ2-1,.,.,TGTGCCAGCAGTAGACTGTACAATGAGCAGTTCTTC,CASSRLYNEQFF
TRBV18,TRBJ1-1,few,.,TGTGCCAGCTCACCCGGGAACTCCGGGAACACTGAAGCTTTCTTT,CASSPGNSGNTEAFF
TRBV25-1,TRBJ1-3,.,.,TGTGCCAGCAGTGATCTAAGGGGTTCTGGAAACACCATATATTTT,CASSDLRGSGNTIYF
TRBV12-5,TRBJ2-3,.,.,TGTGCTAGTGGTCTAGGACGAGATACGCAGTATTTT,CASGLGRDTQYF
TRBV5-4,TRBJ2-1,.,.,TGTGCCAGCAAGCGCGAGAGCTACAATGAGCAGTTCTTC,CASKRESYNEQFF
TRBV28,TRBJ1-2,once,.,TGTGCCAGCAGAGAAGGGTCAGTCAACTATGGCTACACCTTC,CASREGSVNYGYTF
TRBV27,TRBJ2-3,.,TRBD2,TGTGCCAGCAGTTTATTCCCTGCGGGGGGCACAGATACGCAGTATTTT,CASSLFPAGGTDTQYF
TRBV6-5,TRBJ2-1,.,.,TGTGCCAGCAGTTACGTAGGAGGTGCCTACAATGAGCAGTTCTTC,CASSYVGGAYNEQFF
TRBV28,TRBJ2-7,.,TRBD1,TGTGCCAGCAGTAGATTGGGGACAGGGAGCTCCTACGAGCAGTACTTC,CASSRLGTGSSYEQYF
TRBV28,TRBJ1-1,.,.,TGTGCCAGCAGGTCTCAGGGCTACATGAACACTGAAGCTTTCTTT,CASRSQGYMNTEAFF
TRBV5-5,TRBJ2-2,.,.,TGTGCCAGCAGCCCGCTCGGGGGCCGCACCGGGGAGCTGTTTTTT,CASSPLGGRTGELFF
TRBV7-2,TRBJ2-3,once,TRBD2,TGTGCCAGCAGCTCCTGGACTAGCGGTAGCACAGATACGCAGTATTTT,CASSSWTSGSTDTQYF
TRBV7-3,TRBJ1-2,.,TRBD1,TGTGCCAGCAGCTTGGGGACAGGCTATGGCTACACCTTC,CASSLGTGYGYTF
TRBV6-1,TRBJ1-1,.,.,TGTGCCAGCAGTGATCGACGGGCGGAAGCTTTCTTT,CASSDRRAEAFF
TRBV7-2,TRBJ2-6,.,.,TGTGCCAGCAGCCGAAAAAGCTCTGGGGCCAACGTCCTGACTTTC,CASSRKSSGANVLTF
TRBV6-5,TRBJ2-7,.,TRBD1,TGTGCCAGCAGTGGTCGGACAGGGGGCGACTACGAGCAGTACTTC,CASSGRTGGDYEQYF
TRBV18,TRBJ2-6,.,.,TGTGCCAGCTCCCGGGACACCCTGACCGGGGCCAACGTCCTGACTTTC,CASSRDTLTGANVLTF
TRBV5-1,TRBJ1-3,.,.,TGCGCCAGCAGCTTGGGGACAGCCTCTGGAAACACCATATATTTT,CASSLGTASGNTIYF
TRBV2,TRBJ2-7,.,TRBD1,TGTGCCAGCAGTCCACTATACCCTACAGGGGGCGGAGGGGTTTCCTACGAGCAGTACTTC,CASSPLYPTGGGGVSYEQYF
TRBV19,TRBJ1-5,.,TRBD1,TGTGCCAGTAGTAGACAGGGTTTTGGTCAGCCCCAGCATTTT,CASSRQGFGQPQHF
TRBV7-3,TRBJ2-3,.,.,TGTGCCAGCAGCCTGCTCCGGGCAGATACGCAGTATTTT,CASSLLRADTQYF
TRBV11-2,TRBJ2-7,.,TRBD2,TGTGCCAGCAGCCCCCTGGGCGGGAGCTACGAGCAGTACTTC,CASSPLGGSYEQYF
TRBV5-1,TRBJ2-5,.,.,TGCGCCTCCCGAGCGTACCAAGAGACCCAGTACTTC,CASRAYQETQYF
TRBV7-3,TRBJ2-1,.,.,TGTGCCAGCAGCTTAAGTAGCGAGGTAGTACCCAATGAGCAGTTCTTC,CASSLSSEVVPNEQFF